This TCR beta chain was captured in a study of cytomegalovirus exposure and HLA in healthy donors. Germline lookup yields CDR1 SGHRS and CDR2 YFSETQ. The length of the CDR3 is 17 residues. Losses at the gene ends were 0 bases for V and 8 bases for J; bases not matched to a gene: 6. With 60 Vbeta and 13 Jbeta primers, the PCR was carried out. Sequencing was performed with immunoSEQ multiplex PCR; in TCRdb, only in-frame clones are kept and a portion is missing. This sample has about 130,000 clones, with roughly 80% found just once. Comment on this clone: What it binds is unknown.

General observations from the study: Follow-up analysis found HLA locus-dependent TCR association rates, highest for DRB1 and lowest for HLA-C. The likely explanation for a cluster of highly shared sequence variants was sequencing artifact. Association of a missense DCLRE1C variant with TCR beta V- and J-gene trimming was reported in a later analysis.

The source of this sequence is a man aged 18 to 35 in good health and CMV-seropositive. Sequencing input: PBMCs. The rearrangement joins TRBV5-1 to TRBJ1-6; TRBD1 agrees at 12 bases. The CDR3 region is CASSLVGTGGADSPLHF. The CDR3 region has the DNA TGCGCCAGCAGCTTGGTTGGGACAGGGGGCGCGGATTCACCCCTCCACTTT.